This is a list of T cell receptor beta chains from one sample in a study of blood T cell repertoires in COVID-19. The protocol was immunoSEQ multiplex PCR, while the TCRdb copy is restricted to in-frame clones and leaves out a portion. The table has around 140,000 clones, approximately 90% seen once. Sequencing was performed on peripheral blood. The receptors stem from a man in his sixties with COVID-19, enrolled during active disease. CDR3s include the opening cysteine and the closing phenylalanine or tryptophan. D genes are given only for firm matches. Expanded clones are given a class, and other clones once, few, many or no size at all.

cdr3_nt cdr3_aa cdr3_length v_call d_call clone_size j_call
TGTGCCAGCAGCTTATCGGGTCCCGGGACTAGCAAGTTCTTC CASSLSGPGTSKFF 14 TRBV7-6 TRBD2 - TRBJ2-1
TGTGCCAGCAGTTATTCATCCGGGACCCACAGGGCCCTCCACTTT CASSYSSGTHRALHF 15 TRBV6-5 - - TRBJ1-6
TGTGCCAGCAGCCAAGACGGTCCGGGGAGGGAGACCCAGTACTTC CASSQDGPGRETQYF 15 TRBV3-1/TRBV3-2 - - TRBJ2-5
TGTGCCAGCAACGGGATTTCGGACTATGGCTACACCTTC CASNGISDYGYTF 13 TRBV2 - - TRBJ1-2
TGTGCCAGCAGTTACAGGGGGCTGATCAACACTGAAGCTTTCTTT CASSYRGLINTEAFF 15 TRBV6-2/TRBV6-3 TRBD1 - TRBJ1-1
TGTGCCAGTAGTATTCGCCGGGACAACGCGAGGGGCTACACCTTC CASSIRRDNARGYTF 15 TRBV19 - few TRBJ1-2
TGTGCCAGCAGCGTCGCAGAATATAGCAATCAGCCCCAGCATTTT CASSVAEYSNQPQHF 15 TRBV5-6 - - TRBJ1-5
TGTGCCTGGACCCGAGGAAACACTGAAGCTTTCTTT CAWTRGNTEAFF 12 TRBV30 - - TRBJ1-1
TGTGCCAGTAGTACCCGGGACAGGTATTATGGCTACACCTTC CASSTRDRYYGYTF 14 TRBV19 TRBD1 - TRBJ1-2
TGCGCCAGCAGCCAAGAAGAGGGCTATGGCTACACCTTC CASSQEEGYGYTF 13 TRBV4-3 - - TRBJ1-2
TGTGCCAGCAGCTTAGAGACCGGACTGCCATACTCTGGGGCCAACGTCCTGACTTTC CASSLETGLPYSGANVLTF 19 TRBV7-6 - - TRBJ2-6
TGTGCCAGCAGCCGACTATCAGGTTACAATGAGCAGTTCTTC CASSRLSGYNEQFF 14 TRBV13 - - TRBJ2-1
TGTGCCAGCAAGATCATACAGAGCAATCAGCCCCAGCATTTT CASKIIQSNQPQHF 14 TRBV5-8 - - TRBJ1-5
TGTGCCAGCAGCCAAGAAACGGGACAGGGTAGTGAAAAACTGTTTTTT CASSQETGQGSEKLFF 16 TRBV3-1/TRBV3-2 TRBD1 - TRBJ1-4
TGTGCCACCAGCAGAGACCTCCCCACCGGGGAGCTGTTTTTT CATSRDLPTGELFF 14 TRBV15 - - TRBJ2-2
TGTGCCAGCAGCTTACAAGCGGGGGCCGGAGATACGCAGTATTTT CASSLQAGAGDTQYF 15 TRBV7-2 TRBD2 - TRBJ2-3
TGTGCCAGCAGTGCGGACAGACTGAACACTGAAGCTTTCTTT CASSADRLNTEAFF 14 TRBV2 - - TRBJ1-1
TGTGCCAGCAGCTTATCCCCCGGGGGGGCCGGAGATACGCAGTATTTT CASSLSPGGAGDTQYF 16 TRBV7-2 TRBD2 - TRBJ2-3
TGTGCCAGCAGCGTGACAGGGAACCATAATTCACCCCTCCACTTT CASSVTGNHNSPLHF 15 TRBV9 TRBD1 once TRBJ1-6
TGTGCCAGCAGCCCCTTCGGGACAGGGGAGACCCAGTACTTC CASSPFGTGETQYF 14 TRBV7-2 TRBD1 - TRBJ2-5
TGTGCCAGCAGCCCGGGGACAGGGACGGGAAACACCATATATTTT CASSPGTGTGNTIYF 15 TRBV7-7 TRBD1 - TRBJ1-3
TGTGCCAGCAGCGGGACATTCGATGAGCAGTTCTTC CASSGTFDEQFF 12 TRBV9 - - TRBJ2-1
TGCGCCAGCAGCCCGGCGCGAGTCGGGGGAAGCACCGGGGAGCTGTTTTTT CASSPARVGGSTGELFF 17 TRBV10-1 - - TRBJ2-2
TGTGCCAGTAGTTTGGCAGTGTCAAACTCTGGGGCCAACGTCCTGACTTTC CASSLAVSNSGANVLTF 17 TRBV19 - - TRBJ2-6
TGTGCCACCAGCAGAGATTGGGCAGGGTCGGTCTATGGCTACACCTTC CATSRDWAGSVYGYTF 16 TRBV15 - few TRBJ1-2
TGTGCCAGCAGTTCACAGGGGGCAGCTGGAAATACCATATATTTT CASSSQGAAGNTIYF 15 TRBV28 TRBD1 once TRBJ1-3
TGTGCCAGCAGCCTCGACAGGAACTACGAGCAGTACTTC CASSLDRNYEQYF 13 TRBV7-9 - - TRBJ2-7
TGTGCCGGCAAATATGGCTACACCTTC CAGKYGYTF 9 TRBV7-5 - once TRBJ1-2
TGTGCCTGGACCCACTCCGGGACAGTTAACTATGGCTACACCTTC CAWTHSGTVNYGYTF 15 TRBV30 TRBD1 - TRBJ1-2
TGTGCCAGCAGGGACAGGGGGCGGGATCAGCCCCAGCATTTT CASRDRGRDQPQHF 14 TRBV6-6 TRBD1 - TRBJ1-5
TGCAGCGTGTTGGGGGTACCGGGACAGGAAGCTTTCTTT CSVLGVPGQEAFF 13 TRBV29-1 TRBD1 - TRBJ1-1
TGTGCCAGCAGCTCGGACAGGGCTAGCAATCAGCCCCAGCATTTT CASSSDRASNQPQHF 15 TRBV7-9 TRBD1 once TRBJ1-5
TGTGCCAGCAGCTTAAAGAGGAACACTGAAGCTTTCTTT CASSLKRNTEAFF 13 TRBV7-8 - - TRBJ1-1
TGTGCCAGCAGTTCGTCAATAGCGGGGATATACAATGAGCAGTTCTTC CASSSSIAGIYNEQFF 16 TRBV28 TRBD2 many TRBJ2-1
TGTGCCAGTAGTATATCTAGCGGGGTGGCCGGGGAGCTGTTTTTT CASSISSGVAGELFF 15 TRBV19 TRBD2 - TRBJ2-2
TGTGCTAGTGGTTTGGAGGGGGTTATCGAGCAGTACTTC CASGLEGVIEQYF 13 TRBV12-5 - - TRBJ2-7
TGTGCCAGCAGCTCAGGTGCTGGAAACACCATATATTTT CASSSGAGNTIYF 13 TRBV7-9 - few TRBJ1-3
TGTGCCAGCAGCCGGGGGACAGGGAGGACTAACTATGGCTACACCTTC CASSRGTGRTNYGYTF 16 TRBV9 TRBD1 - TRBJ1-2
TGTGCCAGCACCCCTTCCCAGGGAGCCAAAAACATTCAGTACTTC CASTPSQGAKNIQYF 15 TRBV28 - - TRBJ2-4
TGTGCCAGCAGTAAAACCCTGGAGGGGGGCTACACCTTC CASSKTLEGGYTF 13 TRBV7-3 - - TRBJ1-2
TGCGCCAGCAGCTTGCTAGGGGACGAGCAGTACTTC CASSLLGDEQYF 12 TRBV5-1 - - TRBJ2-7
TGCAGCGCCGGTAGCGGGGCCCCCTACGAGCAGTACTTC CSAGSGAPYEQYF 13 TRBV29-1 TRBD2 - TRBJ2-7
TGTGCCAGTAGTATCGAGGGGAGGGATTCACCCCTCCACTTT CASSIEGRDSPLHF 14 TRBV19 - - TRBJ1-6
TGTGCCAGCAGCTTCGGACAGGGCGGCACTGAAGCTTTCTTT CASSFGQGGTEAFF 14 TRBV7-2 TRBD1 - TRBJ1-1
TGTGCCAGCAGTGCAGGCAATCAGCCCCAGCATTTT CASSAGNQPQHF 12 TRBV28 - - TRBJ1-5
TGTGCCAGCAGCGTTTCCGCATTTTTAGACACCTTC CASSVSAFLDTF 12 TRBV9 - - TRBJ1-2
TGTGCCAGCCGCCCGAGGGCGGCGGGGGAAAAACTGTTTTTT CASRPRAAGEKLFF 14 TRBV11-2 - - TRBJ1-4
TGTGCCAGCAGCCAAGCCTCGCGCAGGGAAGAGACCCAGTACTTC CASSQASRREETQYF 15 TRBV3-1/TRBV3-2 - - TRBJ2-5
TGTGCCAGCAGCGCAGGACTAGCGGGGGGGCTTGAGCAGTTCTTC CASSAGLAGGLEQFF 15 TRBV5-4 TRBD2 - TRBJ2-1
TGTGCCAGTAGTATGCAGACAGTCAATCAGCCCCAGCATTTT CASSMQTVNQPQHF 14 TRBV19 - - TRBJ1-5
TGTGCCAGCAGCTTCACCGGGCCGGGACAGGGAGGGGGCTACACCTTC CASSFTGPGQGGGYTF 16 TRBV5-6 TRBD1 - TRBJ1-2
TGTGCCAGCAGTTACTCGAGAGGGCAGGGGTCCTACGAGCAGTACTTC CASSYSRGQGSYEQYF 16 TRBV6-5 - - TRBJ2-7
TGTGCCAGCAGCCAAGCACGCCCTAACAGAGATACGCAGTATTTT CASSQARPNRDTQYF 15 TRBV14 - few TRBJ2-3
TGTGCCATACAACCCAAGAACACTGAAGCTTTCTTT CAIQPKNTEAFF 12 TRBV2 - - TRBJ1-1
TGTGCCAGCACCCGAACGGGGGGCGCAATCACTGGCTACACCTTC CASTRTGGAITGYTF 15 TRBV6-5 - - TRBJ1-2